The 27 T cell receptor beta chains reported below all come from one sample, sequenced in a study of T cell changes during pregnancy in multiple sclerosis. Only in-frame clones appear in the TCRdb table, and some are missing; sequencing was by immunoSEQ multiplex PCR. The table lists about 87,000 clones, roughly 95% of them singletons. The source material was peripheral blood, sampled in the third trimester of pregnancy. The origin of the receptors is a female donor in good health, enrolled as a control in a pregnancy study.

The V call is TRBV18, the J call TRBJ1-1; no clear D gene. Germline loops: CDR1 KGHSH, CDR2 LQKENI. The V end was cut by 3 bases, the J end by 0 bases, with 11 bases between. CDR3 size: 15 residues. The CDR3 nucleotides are TGTGCCAGCTCACCCCTTGGCACCTTGAACACTGAAGCTTTCTTT. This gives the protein CASSPLGTLNTEAFF.

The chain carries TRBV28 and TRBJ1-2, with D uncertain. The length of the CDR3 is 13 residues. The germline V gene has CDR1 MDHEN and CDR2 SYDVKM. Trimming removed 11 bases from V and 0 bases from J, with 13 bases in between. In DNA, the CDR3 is TGTGCCCTCGGGAGGGATACTAACTATGGCTACACCTTC. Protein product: CALGRDTNYGYTF.

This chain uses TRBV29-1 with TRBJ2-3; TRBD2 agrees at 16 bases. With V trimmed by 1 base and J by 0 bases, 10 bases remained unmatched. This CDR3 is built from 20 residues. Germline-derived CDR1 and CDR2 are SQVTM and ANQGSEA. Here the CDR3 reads CSVEVVAGLAGGTSTDTQYF. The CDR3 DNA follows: TGCAGCGTTGAAGTCGTCGCGGGACTAGCGGGAGGGACCAGCACAGATACGCAGTATTTT.

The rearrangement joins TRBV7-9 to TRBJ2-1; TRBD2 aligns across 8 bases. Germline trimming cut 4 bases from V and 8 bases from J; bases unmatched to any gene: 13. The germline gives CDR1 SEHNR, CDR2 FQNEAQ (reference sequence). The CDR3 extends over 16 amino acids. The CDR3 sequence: CASSSRSGSAFDEQFF. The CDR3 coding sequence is TGTGCCAGCAGCTCCAGAAGCGGGAGCGCCTTTGATGAGCAGTTCTTC. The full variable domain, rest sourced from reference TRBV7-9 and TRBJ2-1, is DTGVSQNPRHKITKRGQNVTFRCDPISEHNRLYWYRQTLGQGPEFLTYFQNEAQLEKSRLLSDRFSAERPKGSFSTLEIQRTEQGDSAMYLCASSSRSGSAFDEQFFGPGTRLTVL.

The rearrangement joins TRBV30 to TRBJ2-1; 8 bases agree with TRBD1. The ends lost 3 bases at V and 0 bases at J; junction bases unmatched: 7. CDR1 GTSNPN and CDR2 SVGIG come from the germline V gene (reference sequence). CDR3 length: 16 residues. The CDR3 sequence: CAWSSDRGSSYNEQFF. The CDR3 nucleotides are TGTGCCTGGAGCTCCGACAGGGGAAGCTCCTACAATGAGCAGTTCTTC.

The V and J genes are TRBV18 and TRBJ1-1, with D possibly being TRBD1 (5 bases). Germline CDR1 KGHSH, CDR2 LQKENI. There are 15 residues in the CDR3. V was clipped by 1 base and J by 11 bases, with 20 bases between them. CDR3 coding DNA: TGTGCCAGCTCACCACGGGAGGGGAGTAATTGGAGGGCTTTCTTT. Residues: CASSPREGSNWRAFF.

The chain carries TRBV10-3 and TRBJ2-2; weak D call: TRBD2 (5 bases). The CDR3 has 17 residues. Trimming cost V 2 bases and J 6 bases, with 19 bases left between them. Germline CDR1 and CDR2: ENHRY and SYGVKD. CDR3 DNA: TGTGCCATCAGTGAGACCGATCCTACTAGTTTTCCCGGGGAGCTGTTTTTT. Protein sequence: CAISETDPTSFPGELFF.

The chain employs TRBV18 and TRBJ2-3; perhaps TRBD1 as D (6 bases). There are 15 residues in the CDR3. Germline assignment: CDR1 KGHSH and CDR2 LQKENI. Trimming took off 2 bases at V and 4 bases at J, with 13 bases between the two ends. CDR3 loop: CASSPLPRGADTQYF. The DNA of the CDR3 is TGTGCCAGCTCACCATTACCCAGGGGAGCAGATACGCAGTATTTT.

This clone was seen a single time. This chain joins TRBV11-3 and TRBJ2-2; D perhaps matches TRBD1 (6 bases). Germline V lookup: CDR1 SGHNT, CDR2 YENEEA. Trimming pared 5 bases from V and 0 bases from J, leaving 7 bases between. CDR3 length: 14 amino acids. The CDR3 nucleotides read TGTGCCAGCAGCAGGGGGACGAACACCGGGGAGCTGTTTTTT. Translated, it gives CASSRGTNTGELFF.

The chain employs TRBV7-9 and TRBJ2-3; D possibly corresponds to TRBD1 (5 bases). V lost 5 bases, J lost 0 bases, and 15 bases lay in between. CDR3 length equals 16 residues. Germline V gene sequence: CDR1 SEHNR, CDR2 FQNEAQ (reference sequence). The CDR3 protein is CASSVGAESSTDTQYF. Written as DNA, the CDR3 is TGTGCCAGCAGCGTTGGGGCAGAAAGTAGCACAGATACGCAGTATTTT. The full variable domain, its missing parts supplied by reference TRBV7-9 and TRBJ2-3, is DTGVSQNPRHKITKRGQNVTFRCDPISEHNRLYWYRQTLGQGPEFLTYFQNEAQLEKSRLLSDRFSAERPKGSFSTLEIQRTEQGDSAMYLCASSVGAESSTDTQYFGPGTRLTVL.

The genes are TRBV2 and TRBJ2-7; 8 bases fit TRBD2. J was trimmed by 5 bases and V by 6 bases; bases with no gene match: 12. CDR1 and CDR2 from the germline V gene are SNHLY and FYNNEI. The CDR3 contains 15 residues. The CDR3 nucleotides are TGTGCCAGCAGACGAGGCCCGGGGGGGAGCAACGAGCAGTACTTC. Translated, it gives CASRRGPGGSNEQYF.

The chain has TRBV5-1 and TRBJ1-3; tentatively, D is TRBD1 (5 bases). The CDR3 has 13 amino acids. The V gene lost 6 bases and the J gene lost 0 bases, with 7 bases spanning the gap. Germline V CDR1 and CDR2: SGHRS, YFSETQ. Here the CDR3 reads CASKQGSGNTIYF. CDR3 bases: TGCGCCAGCAAGCAGGGCTCTGGAAACACCATATATTTT.

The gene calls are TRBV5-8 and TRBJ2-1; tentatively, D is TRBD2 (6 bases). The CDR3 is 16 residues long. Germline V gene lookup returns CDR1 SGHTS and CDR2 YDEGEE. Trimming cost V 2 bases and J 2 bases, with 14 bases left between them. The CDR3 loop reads CASSFEASVAYNEQFF. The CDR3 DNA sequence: TGTGCCAGCAGCTTCGAGGCTAGCGTGGCCTACAATGAGCAGTTCTTC.

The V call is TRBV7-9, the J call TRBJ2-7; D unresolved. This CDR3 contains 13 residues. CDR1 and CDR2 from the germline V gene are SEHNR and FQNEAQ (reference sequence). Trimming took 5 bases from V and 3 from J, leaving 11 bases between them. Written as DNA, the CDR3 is TGTGCCAGCAGCCCGACAAGAAGCTACGAGCAGTACTTC. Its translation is CASSPTRSYEQYF. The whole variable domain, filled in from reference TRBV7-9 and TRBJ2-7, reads DTGVSQNPRHKITKRGQNVTFRCDPISEHNRLYWYRQTLGQGPEFLTYFQNEAQLEKSRLLSDRFSAERPKGSFSTLEIQRTEQGDSAMYLCASSPTRSYEQYFGPGTRLTVT.

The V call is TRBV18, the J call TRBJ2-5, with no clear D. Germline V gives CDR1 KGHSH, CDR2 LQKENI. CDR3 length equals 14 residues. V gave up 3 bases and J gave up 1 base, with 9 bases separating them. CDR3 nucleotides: TGTGCCAGCTCACCTCCGGCAGGCCAAGAGACCCAGTACTTC. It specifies CASSPPAGQETQYF.

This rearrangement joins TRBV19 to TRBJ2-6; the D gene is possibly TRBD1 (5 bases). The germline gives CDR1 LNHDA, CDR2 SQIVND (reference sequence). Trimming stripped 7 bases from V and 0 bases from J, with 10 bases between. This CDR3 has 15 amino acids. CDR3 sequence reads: CASNSRVSGANVLTF. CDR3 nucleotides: TGTGCCAGTAATTCCAGGGTCTCTGGGGCCAACGTCCTGACTTTC.

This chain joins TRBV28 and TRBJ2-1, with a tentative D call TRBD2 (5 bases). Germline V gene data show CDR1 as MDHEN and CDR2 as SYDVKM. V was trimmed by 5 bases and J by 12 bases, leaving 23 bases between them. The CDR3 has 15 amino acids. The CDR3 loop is CASSDRTRPLIGQFF. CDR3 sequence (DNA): TGTGCCAGCAGTGATAGGACTCGTCCCTTGATCGGGCAGTTCTTC.

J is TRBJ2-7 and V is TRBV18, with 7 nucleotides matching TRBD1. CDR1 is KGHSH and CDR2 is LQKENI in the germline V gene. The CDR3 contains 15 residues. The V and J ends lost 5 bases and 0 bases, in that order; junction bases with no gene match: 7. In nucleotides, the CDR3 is TGTGCCAGCTCAAGCAGACAGGGCCACTCCTACGAGCAGTACTTC. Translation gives CASSSRQGHSYEQYF.

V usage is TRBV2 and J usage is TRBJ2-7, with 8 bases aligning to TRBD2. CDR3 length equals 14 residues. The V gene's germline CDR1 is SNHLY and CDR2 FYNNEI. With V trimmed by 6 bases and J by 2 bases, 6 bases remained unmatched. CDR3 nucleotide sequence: TGTGCCAGCAGAAAATCGGGAGGGCCCTACGAGCAGTACTTC. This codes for CASRKSGGPYEQYF.

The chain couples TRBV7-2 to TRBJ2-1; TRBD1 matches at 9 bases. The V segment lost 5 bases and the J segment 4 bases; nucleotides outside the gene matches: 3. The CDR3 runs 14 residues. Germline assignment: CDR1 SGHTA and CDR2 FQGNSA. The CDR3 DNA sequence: TGTGCCAGCAGCCTAGGGACAGGGTACAATGAGCAGTTCTTC. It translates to CASSLGTGYNEQFF.

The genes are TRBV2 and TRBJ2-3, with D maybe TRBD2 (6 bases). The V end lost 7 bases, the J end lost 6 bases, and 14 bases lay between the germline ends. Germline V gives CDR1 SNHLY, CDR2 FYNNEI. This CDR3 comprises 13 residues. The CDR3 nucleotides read TGTGCCAGCACCCGGGAGTTGTCGGATACGCAGTATTTT. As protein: CASTRELSDTQYF.

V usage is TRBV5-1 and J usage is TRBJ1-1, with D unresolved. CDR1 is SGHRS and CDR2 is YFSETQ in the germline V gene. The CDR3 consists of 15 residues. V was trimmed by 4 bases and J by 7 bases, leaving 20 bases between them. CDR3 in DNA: TGCGCCAGCAGCCCCGATCCGCGGATTTTAGGTGAAGCTTTCTTT. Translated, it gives CASSPDPRILGEAFF.

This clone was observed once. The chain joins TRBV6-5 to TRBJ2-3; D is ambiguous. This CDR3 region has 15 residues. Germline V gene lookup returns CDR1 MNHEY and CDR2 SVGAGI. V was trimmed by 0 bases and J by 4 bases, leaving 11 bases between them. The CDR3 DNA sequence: TGTGCCAGCAGTTACTCGAGTGAGGTCCCAGATACGCAGTATTTT. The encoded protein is CASSYSSEVPDTQYF.

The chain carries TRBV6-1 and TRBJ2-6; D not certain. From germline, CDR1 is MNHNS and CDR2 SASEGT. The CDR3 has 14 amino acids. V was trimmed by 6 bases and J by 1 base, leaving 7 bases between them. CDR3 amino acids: CASSPRSGANVLTF. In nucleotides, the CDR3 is TGTGCCAGCAGCCCGAGATCTGGGGCCAACGTCCTGACTTTC.

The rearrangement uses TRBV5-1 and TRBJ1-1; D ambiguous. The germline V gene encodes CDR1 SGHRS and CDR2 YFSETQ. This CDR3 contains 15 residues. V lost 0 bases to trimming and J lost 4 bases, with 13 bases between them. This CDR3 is CASSLDSQDSTEAFF. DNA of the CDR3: TGCGCCAGCAGCTTGGATTCGCAGGACTCCACTGAAGCTTTCTTT. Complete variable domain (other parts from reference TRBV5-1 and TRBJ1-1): KAGVTQTPRYLIKTRGQQVTLSCSPISGHRSVSWYQQTPGQGLQFLFEYFSETQRNKGNFPGRFSGRQFSNSRSEMNVSTLELGDSALYLCASSLDSQDSTEAFFGQGTRLTVV.

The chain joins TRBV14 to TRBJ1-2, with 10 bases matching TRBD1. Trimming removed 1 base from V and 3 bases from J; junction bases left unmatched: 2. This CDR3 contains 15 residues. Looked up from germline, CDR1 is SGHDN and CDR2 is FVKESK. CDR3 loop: CASSQGQGAYYGYTF. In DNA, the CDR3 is TGTGCCAGCAGCCAAGGACAGGGGGCTTACTATGGCTACACCTTC.

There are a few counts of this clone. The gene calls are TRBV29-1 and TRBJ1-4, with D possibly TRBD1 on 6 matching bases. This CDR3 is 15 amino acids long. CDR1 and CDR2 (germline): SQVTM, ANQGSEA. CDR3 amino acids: CRGAGVQATNEKLFF. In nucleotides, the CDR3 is TGCAGAGGGGCAGGGGTCCAAGCGACTAATGAAAAACTGTTTTTT.